A single sample gave rise to the 3 T cell receptor beta chains below, sequenced in a study of spatial heterogeneity in lung cancer. Noted time point: sample taken at primary tumor resection. The authors sequenced whole RNA from tumor, nontumor lung or frozen PBMC without sorting. TCRdb recomputed calls from the 5' RACE reads with MiXCR, one row per CDR3 protein. The sample yields 11,000 to 15,000 distinct CDR3 sequences, roughly 9.1% seen once. This sample comprised PBMCs, obtained at surgery. The receptor source for this set is a male donor with early-stage non-small cell lung cancer.

This clonotype has at least ten counts. The chain is built from TRBV7-9 and TRBJ2-7; 8 bases are a match to TRBD2. Germline CDR1 is SEHNR and CDR2 is FQNEAQ (reference sequence). The J segment lost 7 bases and the V segment lost 1 base, leaving 6 bases of the junction unmatched. The CDR3 is 14 amino acids. The CDR3 here is CASSLGEREWEQYF. In DNA form, the CDR3 reads TGTGCCAGCAGCTTAGGGGAGCGGGAGTGGGAGCAGTACTTC.

This clonotype has at least ten counts. The chain links TRBV28 to TRBJ1-1; D ambiguous. Germline CDR1 reads MDHEN; CDR2 reads SYDVKM. V gave up 4 bases and J gave up 3 bases, with 15 bases separating them. The CDR3 totals 15 residues. The CDR3 nucleotides read TGTGCCAGCAGTTGGGTCACCGCTGCTGACACTGAAGCTTTCTTT. As protein: CASSWVTAADTEAFF. Filled out from reference TRBV28 and TRBJ1-1, the complete variable domain reads DVKVTQSSRYLVKRTGEKVFLECVQDMDHENMFWYRQDPGLGLRLIYFSYDVKMKEKGDIPEGYSVSREKKERFSLILESASTNQTSMYLCASSWVTAADTEAFFGQGTRLTVV.

Relative to its sample, this clonotype is medium-sized. V and J are TRBV10-2 and TRBJ2-3; 11 bases agree with TRBD1. Losses at the gene ends were 7 bases for V and 4 bases for J; bases not matched to a gene: 4. This CDR3 spans 14 amino acids. Germline V lookup: CDR1 WSHSY, CDR2 SAAADI. CDR3 protein: CASTGTGGPDTQYF. The CDR3 coding sequence is TGCGCCAGCACCGGGACAGGGGGACCAGATACGCAGTATTTT.